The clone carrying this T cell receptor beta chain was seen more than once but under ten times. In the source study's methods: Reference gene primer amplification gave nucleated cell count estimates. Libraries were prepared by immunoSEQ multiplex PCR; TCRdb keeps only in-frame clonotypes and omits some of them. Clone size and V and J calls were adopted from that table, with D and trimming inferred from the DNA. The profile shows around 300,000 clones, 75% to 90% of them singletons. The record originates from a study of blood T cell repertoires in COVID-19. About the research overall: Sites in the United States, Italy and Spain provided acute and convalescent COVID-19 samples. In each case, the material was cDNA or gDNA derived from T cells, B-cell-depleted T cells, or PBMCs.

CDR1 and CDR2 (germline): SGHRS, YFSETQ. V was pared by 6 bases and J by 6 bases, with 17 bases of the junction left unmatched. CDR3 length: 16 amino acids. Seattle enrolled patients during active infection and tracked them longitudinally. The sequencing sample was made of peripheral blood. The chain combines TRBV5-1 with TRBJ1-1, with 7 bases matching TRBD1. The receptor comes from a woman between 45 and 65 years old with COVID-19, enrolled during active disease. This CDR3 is CASTITGPGQNSEAFF. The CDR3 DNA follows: TGCGCCAGCACAATAACCGGTCCGGGACAGAATTCTGAAGCTTTCTTT.